This T cell receptor (beta chain) derives from a study of CD8 T cells in Susac syndrome (dated by TCRdb to the late 2010s). A note on the overall study: Among the Susac syndrome patients who were sequenced, clinically active disease was present in six and clinical remission was observed in fewer than 10. At blood withdrawal, Susac syndrome patients were either therapy-naive, taking corticosteroids (in some cases with IVIg as well), or taking IVIg alone. Repertoire sequencing was used to test whether CD8+ T cell activation and differentiation in Susac syndrome was antigen driven. The study compared CD8+ T cell repertoire clonality among 12 healthy donors, about 14 Susac syndrome patients and fewer than 19 multiple sclerosis patients.

Summary of the overall study and its limitations: The number of individuals in the TCR sequencing and HLA analysis was recognized as being relatively small. Clonal expansion was observed in Susac syndrome CD8+ repertoires, with the highest expansion in CD8+ TEMRA cells and greater expansion in clinically active than in remitting patients. Looking at Susac-specific public clones, the researchers identified some 15 in the total CD8+ repertoire and five in the CD8+ TEMRA repertoire.

V is reduced by 2 bases and J by 1 base, leaving a spacing of 9 bases between them. Its CDR3 holds 15 amino acids, cysteine through phenylalanine. The entry retains the CDR3 DNA only, 45 bases that are in frame from base 1. CDR1 and CDR2 are drawn from the germline V gene (reference sequence): LNHDA, SQIVND. High-throughput TCR beta sequencing profiled peripheral blood CD8+ and CD4+ T cells from healthy donors, Susac syndrome patients and multiple sclerosis patients. Susac syndrome patients met recently defined diagnostic criteria for definite or probable disease. Bulk CD8+ and CD4+ T cells were purified by magnetic negative isolation, whereas CD8+ TEMRA cells were enriched by FACS. Blood was collected in EDTA tubes and processed within 24 hours, with PBMCs isolated through density gradient centrifugation. PBMCs intended for TCR sequencing were cryopreserved in liquid nitrogen and thawed later in a water bath at 37 degrees C. The sorted or isolated CD4+, CD8+ and CD8+ TEMRA cells had a purity of 90% or higher.

Note on this clonotype: Its antigen is unknown. Per-nucleotide qualities are absent, and no much larger clonotype sits a single base away.

RNA was extracted using the RNeasy kit, and about 0.5 to 1 ug of the RNA was reverse transcribed with random hexamers. The immunoSEQ multiplex PCR assay, covering 54 Vbeta and 13 Jbeta segments, was used to amplify TCR beta CDR3 regions. PCR amplification bias was corrected by using a synthetic template baseline for primer optimization and computational correction. Concerning the study's data processing: Reads were assigned to V, D and J genes according to IMGT and analyzed in immunoSEQ Analyzer, with only productive sequences retained. Clonality was computed as one minus Shannon entropy normalized by log2 of the number of productive unique sequences. Public and private clones were assessed among the 100 most prevalent clones of each patient and control. Clones were defined as Susac-specific when absent from the healthy and MS cohorts, from approximately 1,100 published viral clones and from other ImmuneACCESS disease sequences. TCRdb trimmed public reads at Q25 via fastp, called clones via MiXCR and kept in-frame beta chains. For every CDR3 protein sequence, its rows merge into one entry that carries the most common genes and DNA. Here the V and J calls rest on TCRdb's processing, not on the authors' analysis. The sample contains some 200,000 distinct CDR3 sequences, approximately 95% of them found a single time. The ten biggest clones cover 0.16% of the sample.

The TCR originated in a human donor with Susac syndrome. The receptor chain draws on TRBV19 and TRBJ1-3; the D gene is perhaps TRBD1, on 6 matching bases. Material: CD8+ T cells from PBMCs. The nucleotide sequence reads TGTGCCAGTAGTATACCCAGGGGATCTGGAAACACCATATATTTT. It codes for CASSIPRGSGNTIYF.